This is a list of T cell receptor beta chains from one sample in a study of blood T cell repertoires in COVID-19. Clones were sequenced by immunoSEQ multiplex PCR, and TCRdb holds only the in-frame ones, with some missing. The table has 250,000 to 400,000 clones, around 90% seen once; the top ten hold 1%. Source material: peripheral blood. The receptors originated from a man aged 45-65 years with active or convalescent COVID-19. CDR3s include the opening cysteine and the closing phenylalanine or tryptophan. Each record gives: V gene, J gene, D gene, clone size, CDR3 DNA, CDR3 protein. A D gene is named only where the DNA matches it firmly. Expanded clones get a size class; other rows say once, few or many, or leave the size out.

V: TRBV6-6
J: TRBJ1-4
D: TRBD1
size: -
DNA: TGTGCCAGCAGTGCTATAGGGACAGCCTCTAATGAAAAACTGTTTTTT
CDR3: CASSAIGTASNEKLFF

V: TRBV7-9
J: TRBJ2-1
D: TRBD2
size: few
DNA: TGTGCCAGCAGCTACGGGACTAGCGGATACAATGAGCAGTTCTTC
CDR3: CASSYGTSGYNEQFF

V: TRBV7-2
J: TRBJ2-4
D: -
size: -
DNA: TGTGCCAGCAGCCCAAGTAGGGGGGGCATTCAGTACTTC
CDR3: CASSPSRGGIQYF

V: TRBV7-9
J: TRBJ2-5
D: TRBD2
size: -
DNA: TGTGCCAGCAGCGCTCGCGGGGGAGAGACCCAGTACTTC
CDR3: CASSARGGETQYF

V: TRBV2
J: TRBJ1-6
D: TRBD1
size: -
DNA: TGTGCCAGCGTACAGGGGGCTTATTCACCCCTCCACTTT
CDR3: CASVQGAYSPLHF

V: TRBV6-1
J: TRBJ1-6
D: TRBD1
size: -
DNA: TGTGCCAGCAGTGATACGGGACGGGGGACAGGGGCGAATTCACCCCTCCACTTT
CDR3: CASSDTGRGTGANSPLHF

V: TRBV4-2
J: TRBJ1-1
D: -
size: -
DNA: TGTGCCAGCAGCCTACTCACGGGTCAAGACACTGAAGCTTTCTTT
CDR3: CASSLLTGQDTEAFF

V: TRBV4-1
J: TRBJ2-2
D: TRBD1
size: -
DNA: TGCGCCAGCAGCCTACAAGGGGGCGCAACTGCCGGGGAGCTGTTTTTT
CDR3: CASSLQGGATAGELFF

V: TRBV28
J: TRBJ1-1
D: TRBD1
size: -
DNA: TGTGCCAGCGGGACAGGGGGCGGGGGCACTGAAGCTTTCTTT
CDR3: CASGTGGGGTEAFF

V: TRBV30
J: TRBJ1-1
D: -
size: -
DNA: TGTGCCTGGAGTGTACAGGGGAACACTGAAGCTTTCTTT
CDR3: CAWSVQGNTEAFF

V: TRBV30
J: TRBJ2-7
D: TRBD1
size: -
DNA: TGTGCCTGGAGTGTATCGGACAGGGGTAGGCAGTACTTC
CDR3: CAWSVSDRGRQYF

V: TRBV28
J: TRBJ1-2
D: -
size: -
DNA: TGTGCCAGCAGACTCTCTGGGGTTAGGGGGGGAGTCTATGGCTACACCTTC
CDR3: CASRLSGVRGGVYGYTF

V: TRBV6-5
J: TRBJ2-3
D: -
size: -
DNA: TGTGCCAGCAGTTACTCGGTCGGTAGCACAGATACGCAGTATTTT
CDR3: CASSYSVGSTDTQYF

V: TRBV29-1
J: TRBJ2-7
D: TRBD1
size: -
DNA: TGCAGCGTTGGGGAGACAGGGCTCTACGAGCAGTACTTC
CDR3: CSVGETGLYEQYF

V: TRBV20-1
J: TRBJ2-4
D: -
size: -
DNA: TGCAGTGCTAGAGATGGGCGGGCTCAGTACTTC
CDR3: CSARDGRAQYF

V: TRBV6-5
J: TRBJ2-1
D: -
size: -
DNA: TGTGCCAGCAGTAGCCAAGGGGGTAGCGTGGGTGAGCAGTTCTTC
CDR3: CASSSQGGSVGEQFF

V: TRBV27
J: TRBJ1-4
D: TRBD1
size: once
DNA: TGTGCCAGCAGTAAAACAGGGGTCTACTCTGCAACTAATGAAAAACTGTTTTTT
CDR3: CASSKTGVYSATNEKLFF

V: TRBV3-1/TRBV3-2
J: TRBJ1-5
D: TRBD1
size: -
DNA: TGTGCCAGCAGCCACGGACAGGTTTATCAGCCCCAGCATTTT
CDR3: CASSHGQVYQPQHF

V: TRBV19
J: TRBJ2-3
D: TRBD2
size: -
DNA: TGTGCCAGTAGTTCCACTAGCGCCCGGTTGGATACGCAGTATTTT
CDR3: CASSSTSARLDTQYF

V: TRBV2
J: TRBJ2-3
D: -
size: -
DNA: TGTGCCAGCAGTCGTGCTAGCCGATTCACAGATACGCAGTATTTT
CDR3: CASSRASRFTDTQYF

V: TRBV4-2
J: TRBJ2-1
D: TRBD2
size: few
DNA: TGTGCCAGCAGCCAAGGTGAACTAGCGGGGGGAGGTGAGCAGTTCTTC
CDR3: CASSQGELAGGGEQFF

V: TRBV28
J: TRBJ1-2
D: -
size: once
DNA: TGTGCCAGCAGTTCCAAATACAGGGAAGTGGGCTATGGCTACACCTTC
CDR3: CASSSKYREVGYGYTF

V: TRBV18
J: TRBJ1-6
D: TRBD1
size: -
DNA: TGTGCCAGCTCACCAGCCGGACAGGGGAGGGATTCACCCCTCCACTTT
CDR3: CASSPAGQGRDSPLHF

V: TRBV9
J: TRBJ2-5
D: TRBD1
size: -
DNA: TGTGCCAGCAGCGGATGGACAGGGGGCAGTGCAGAGACCCAGTACTTC
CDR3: CASSGWTGGSAETQYF

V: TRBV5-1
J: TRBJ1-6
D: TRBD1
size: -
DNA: TGCGCCAGCAGCTTGGAAGGGGGCGGTTCACCCCTCCACTTT
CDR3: CASSLEGGGSPLHF

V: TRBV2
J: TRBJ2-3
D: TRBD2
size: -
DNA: TGTGCCAGCAGTGCGTCTAGTGGCGGGAGTACTAATACGCAGTATTTT
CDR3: CASSASSGGSTNTQYF

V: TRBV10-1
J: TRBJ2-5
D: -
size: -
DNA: TGCGCCAGCCGTCGGGAGAGGCAAGAGACCCAGTACTTC
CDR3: CASRRERQETQYF

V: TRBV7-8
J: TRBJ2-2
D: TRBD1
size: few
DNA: TGTGCCAGCAGCGCCTTGCCCAGGGGGCGCACGAACACCGGGGAGCTGTTTTTT
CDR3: CASSALPRGRTNTGELFF

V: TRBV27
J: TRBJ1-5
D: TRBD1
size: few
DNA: TGTGCCAGCAGTTTAACCGGGACAGGAAGGAGTAGCCATCAGCCCCAGCATTTT
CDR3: CASSLTGTGRSSHQPQHF

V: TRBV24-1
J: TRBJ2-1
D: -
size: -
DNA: TGTGCCACCAGTGATTTAAGAGGTACCAATGAGCAGTTCTTC
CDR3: CATSDLRGTNEQFF

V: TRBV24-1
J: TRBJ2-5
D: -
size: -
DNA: TGTGCCACCAGTAATGGGGGGACGGGGGAGACCCAGTACTTC
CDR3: CATSNGGTGETQYF

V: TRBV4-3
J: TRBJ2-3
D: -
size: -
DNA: TGCGCCAGCAGCCAAATGTGGGCCGCCACAGATACGCAGTATTTT
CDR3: CASSQMWAATDTQYF

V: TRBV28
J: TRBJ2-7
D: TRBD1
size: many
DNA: TGTGCCAGCAGTTTTAGGACACCCCCGGTTTATGACAGGGACTACGAGCAGTACTTC
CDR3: CASSFRTPPVYDRDYEQYF

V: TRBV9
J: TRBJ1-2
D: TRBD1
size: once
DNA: TGTGCCAGCAGCGTAGGGGGACAGACGAGCGGGCACTATGGCTACACCTTC
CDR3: CASSVGGQTSGHYGYTF

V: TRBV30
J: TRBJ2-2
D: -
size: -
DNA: TGTGCCTGGTCCCTGGGGGGGCCCAACACCGGGGAGCTGTTTTTT
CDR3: CAWSLGGPNTGELFF

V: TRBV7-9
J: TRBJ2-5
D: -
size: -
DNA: TGTGCCAGCAGCCGGGGGGCCTCATTCCAAGAGACCCAGTACTTC
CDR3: CASSRGASFQETQYF

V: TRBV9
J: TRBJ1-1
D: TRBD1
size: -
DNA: TGTGCCAGCAACCAACAGGGGGCGAACACTGAAGCTTTCTTT
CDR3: CASNQQGANTEAFF

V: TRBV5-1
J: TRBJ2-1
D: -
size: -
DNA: TGCGCCAGCAGCTTGGAAGCCAGTAGGGGCAATGAGCAGTTCTTC
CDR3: CASSLEASRGNEQFF

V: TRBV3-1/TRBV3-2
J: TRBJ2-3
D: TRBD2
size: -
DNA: TGTGCCAGCAGCAACTCACCGGGACTACCAACAGATACGCAGTATTTT
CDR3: CASSNSPGLPTDTQYF

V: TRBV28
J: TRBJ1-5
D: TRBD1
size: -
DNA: TGTGCCAGCACCTTAATACTTGGACAGGGTAGCAATCAGCCCCAGCATTTT
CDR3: CASTLILGQGSNQPQHF

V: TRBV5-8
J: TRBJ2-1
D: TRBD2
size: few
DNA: TGTGCCAGCAGCTTTCCTAGCGGGACGTCCTACAATGAGCAGTTCTTC
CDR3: CASSFPSGTSYNEQFF

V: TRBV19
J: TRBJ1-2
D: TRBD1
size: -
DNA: TGTGCCAGTAGTATCGGGACAGGGAGTGGCTACACCTTC
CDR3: CASSIGTGSGYTF

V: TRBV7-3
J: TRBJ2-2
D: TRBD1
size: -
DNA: TGTGCCAGCAGGCGGACAGGGGGGGACACCGGGGAGCTGTTTTTT
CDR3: CASRRTGGDTGELFF

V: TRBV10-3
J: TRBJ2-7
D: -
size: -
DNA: TGTGCCATCAGTCTGGCTTCATCCTACGAGCAGTACTTC
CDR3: CAISLASSYEQYF

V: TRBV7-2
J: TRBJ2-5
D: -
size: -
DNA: TGTGCCAGCAGCTCCCCCGGGAGCCAAGAGACCCAGTACTTC
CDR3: CASSSPGSQETQYF

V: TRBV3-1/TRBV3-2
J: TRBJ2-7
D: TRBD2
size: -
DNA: TGTGCCAGCAGTCGAGGACTAGCGGCGACCTACGAGCAGTACTTC
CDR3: CASSRGLAATYEQYF

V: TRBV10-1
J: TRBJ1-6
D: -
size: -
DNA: TGCGCCAGCAGTCAGGCACCTAATTCACCCCTCCACTTT
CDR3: CASSQAPNSPLHF

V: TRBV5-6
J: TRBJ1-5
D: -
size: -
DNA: TGTGCCAGCAGCTTCTCCAGCAATCAGCCCCAGCATTTT
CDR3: CASSFSSNQPQHF

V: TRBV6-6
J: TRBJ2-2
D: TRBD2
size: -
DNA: TGTGCCACCAGACCCCTGACTAGCGGGGGAACCGGGGAGCTGTTTTTT
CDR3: CATRPLTSGGTGELFF

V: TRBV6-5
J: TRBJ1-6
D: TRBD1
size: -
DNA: TGTGCCAGCAGGACAGGGAACAATTCACCCCTCCACTTT
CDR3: CASRTGNNSPLHF

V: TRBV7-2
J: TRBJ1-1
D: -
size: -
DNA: TGTGCCAGCAGCTTACAAGGGGGAACTGAAGCTTTCTTT
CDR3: CASSLQGGTEAFF

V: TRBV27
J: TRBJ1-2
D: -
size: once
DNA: TGTGCCAGCAGTTCTAGGGAGGTGGGCTATGGCTACACCTTC
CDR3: CASSSREVGYGYTF

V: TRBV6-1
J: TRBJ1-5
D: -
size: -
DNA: TGTGCCAGCAGTGAAGCGAGGAGGGGAGGTCAGCCCCAGCATTTT
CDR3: CASSEARRGGQPQHF

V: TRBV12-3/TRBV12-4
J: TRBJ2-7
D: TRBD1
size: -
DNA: TGTGCCAGCAGTCGGGACAGCCTCTCCGAGCAGTACTTC
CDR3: CASSRDSLSEQYF

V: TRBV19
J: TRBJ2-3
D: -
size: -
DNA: TGTGCCAGTACCCCAGACAGGAACACGCAGTATTTT
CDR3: CASTPDRNTQYF

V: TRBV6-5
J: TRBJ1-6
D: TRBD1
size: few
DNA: TGTGCCAGCAGTCTAGACAGGGTCGGTTCACCCCTCCACTTT
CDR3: CASSLDRVGSPLHF